Listed below are T cell receptor beta chains from one sample, sequenced in a study of blood T cell repertoires in COVID-19. Data came from immunoSEQ multiplex PCR; TCRdb stores just in-frame clones and leaves some out. The sample gives roughly 250,000 clones, about 79% of which show up once; around 9.6% is in the top ten. Sequencing used peripheral blood. These receptors were taken from a woman older than 75 with acute or convalescent COVID-19. CDR3s include the opening cysteine and the closing phenylalanine or tryptophan. The order of the fields is clone size, J gene, D gene, V gene, CDR3 protein, CDR3 DNA. The D gene is left open where the match is weak. Not every row has a clone size; where given, it reads once, few, many or a size class.

once	TRBJ1-5	TRBD1	TRBV12-3/TRBV12-4	CASSTQGASPQHF	TGTGCCAGCAGTACACAGGGGGCCTCGCCCCAGCATTTT
NA	TRBJ2-1	NA	TRBV3-1/TRBV3-2	CASSQEAGSYNEQFF	TGTGCCAGCAGCCAAGAGGCAGGGTCCTACAATGAGCAGTTCTTC
NA	TRBJ1-2	NA	TRBV12-3/TRBV12-4	CASSLGVGYTF	TGTGCCAGCAGTTTGGGAGTGGGCTACACCTTC
NA	TRBJ1-4	TRBD1	TRBV28	CASTPGRTGRTNEKLFF	TGTGCCAGCACTCCGGGCCGGACAGGAAGAACTAATGAAAAACTGTTTTTT
NA	TRBJ1-1	NA	TRBV29-1	CSVAQVNTEAFF	TGCAGCGTGGCACAGGTTAACACTGAAGCTTTCTTT
few	TRBJ2-5	NA	TRBV2	CASSENRWGDTQYF	TGTGCCAGCAGTGAAAATAGGTGGGGAGATACCCAGTACTTC
NA	TRBJ1-1	NA	TRBV29-1	CSARRGDEAFF	TGCAGCGCCCGTCGGGGGGATGAAGCTTTCTTT
NA	TRBJ2-2	NA	TRBV11-3	CASSPGVAANTGELFF	TGTGCCAGCAGCCCCGGGGTAGCGGCTAACACCGGGGAGCTGTTTTTT
NA	TRBJ2-4	NA	TRBV5-6	CASSIGTQIAKNIQYF	TGTGCCAGCAGCATTGGGACACAGATAGCCAAAAACATTCAGTACTTC
NA	TRBJ2-1	TRBD1	TRBV5-1	CASSGQVNNEQFF	TGCGCCAGCAGCGGACAGGTTAACAATGAGCAGTTCTTC
NA	TRBJ1-5	TRBD1	TRBV28	CASRQTGQELNQPQHF	TGTGCCAGCAGGCAGACAGGACAGGAGCTCAATCAGCCCCAGCATTTT
few	TRBJ2-3	TRBD2	TRBV27	CASSLGGGTDTQYF	TGTGCCAGCAGTTTGGGCGGGGGGACAGATACGCAGTATTTT
NA	TRBJ1-2	NA	TRBV5-8	CASSLGWQGYGYTF	TGTGCCAGCAGCCTTGGCTGGCAGGGGTATGGCTACACCTTC
NA	TRBJ1-4	NA	TRBV19	CASSLGTGNEKLFF	TGTGCCAGTAGTCTGGGAACAGGGAATGAAAAACTGTTTTTT